This T cell receptor (beta chain) is drawn from a study of regulatory T cells in long-lasting Graves disease. Time point here: newly diagnosed GD, antithyroid drugs for less than 3 months. After RNA was extracted from PBMCs, the TCR library was made from it. Doctors identified Graves' disease using the American Thyroid Association guidelines. A peripheral blood sample, roughly 8.8 milliliters in volume, was drawn into EDTA tubes. For TCR beta, libraries came from iRepertoire HTBI primers and Arm-PCR of CDR3 regions. TCRdb analysed the multiplex PCR reads with MiXCR anew, one entry per CDR3 protein. The data show 580,000 or so distinct CDR3 sequences, about 15% seen once. In germline, CDR1 is LGHDT, CDR2 YNNKEL (reference sequence). The V and J ends lost 8 bases and 7 bases respectively, with 12 bases between them. CDR3 length: 13 amino acids. A further study also used this sample, focusing on T cells in Graves' hyperthyroidism and ophthalmopathy.

Sample: peripheral blood mononuclear cells (PBMCs), taken at new diagnosis, from a patient treated with antithyroid drugs. The sequence derives from a man aged 18 to 29 with Graves disease. The chain joins TRBV3-1 to TRBJ1-6; the D gene is possibly TRBD1 (6 bases). CDR3 nucleotide sequence: TGTGCCAGCGGAGGACAGTGGAATTCACCCCTCCACTTT. Its protein product is CASGGQWNSPLHF.